Sequencing of this TCR beta chain was carried out in a study of tumor-infiltrating lymphocytes in localized non-small cell lung cancer. Study-wide results and limits: Higher tumor T cell infiltration than in uninvolved lung was supported by TCRbeta sequencing. Technical variation could not be separated from intratumor heterogeneity here.

Assay used: immunoSEQ multiplex PCR; TCRdb lists only in-frame clones, some missing. The table lists approximately 13,000 clones, 68% of them singletons. Trimming took 2 bases from V and 1 from J; bases not matched to a gene: 3. The CDR3 covers 15 residues. From germline, CDR1 is MGHRA and CDR2 YSYEKL. With regard to this clone: Its antigen is still unknown.

The TCR originated in a human donor with non-small cell lung cancer. V usage is TRBV4-1 and J usage is TRBJ2-7; 9 bases fit TRBD1. Sequencing was carried out using lung tumor tissue. CDR3 in amino acids: CASSQLGTGSYEQYF. The CDR3, as DNA: TGCGCCAGCAGCCAATTGGGGACAGGGTCCTACGAGCAGTACTTC.